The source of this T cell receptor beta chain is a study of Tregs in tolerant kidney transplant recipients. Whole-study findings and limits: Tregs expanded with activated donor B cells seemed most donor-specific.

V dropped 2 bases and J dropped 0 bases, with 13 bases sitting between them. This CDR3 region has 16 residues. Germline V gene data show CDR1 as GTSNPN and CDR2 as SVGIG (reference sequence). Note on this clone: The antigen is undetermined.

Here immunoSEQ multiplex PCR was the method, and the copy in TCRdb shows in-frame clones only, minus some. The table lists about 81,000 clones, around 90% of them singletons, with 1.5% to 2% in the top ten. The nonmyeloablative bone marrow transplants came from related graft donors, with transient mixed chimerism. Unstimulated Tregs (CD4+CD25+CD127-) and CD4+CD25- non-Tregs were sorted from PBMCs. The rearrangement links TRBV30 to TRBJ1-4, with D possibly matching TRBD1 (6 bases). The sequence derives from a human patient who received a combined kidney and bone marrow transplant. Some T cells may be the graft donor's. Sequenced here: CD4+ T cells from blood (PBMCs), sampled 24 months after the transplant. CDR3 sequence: CAWSKGQRTTNEKLFF. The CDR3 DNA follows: TGTGCCTGGAGTAAAGGACAGCGAACAACTAATGAAAAACTGTTTTTT.